These 21 T cell receptor beta chains share one sample of origin, sequenced in a study of blood T cell repertoires in COVID-19. The repertoire was sequenced with immunoSEQ multiplex PCR; TCRdb's copy has only in-frame clones and lacks some. In the table there are about 170,000 clones, 80% to 85% of which are singletons. Sequences were obtained from peripheral blood. The receptors originated from an older woman with acute or convalescent COVID-19.

The rearrangement links TRBV24-1 to TRBJ2-1, with TRBD2 matching 8 bases. The CDR3 runs 16 residues. V lost 9 bases to trimming and J lost 3 bases; unmatched junction nucleotides: 12. Germline V gene sequence: CDR1 KGHDR, CDR2 SFDVKD. The CDR3 loop is CATATGGRGDYNEQFF. CDR3 in DNA: TGTGCCACCGCTACGGGAGGGCGGGGGGACTACAATGAGCAGTTCTTC.

V and J are TRBV7-8 and TRBJ1-5, with a tentative D call TRBD1 (5 bases). Trimming shortened V by 5 bases and J by 6 bases, and 11 bases separated the two germline ends. CDR3 length: 13 amino acids. Germline V gives CDR1 SGHVS, CDR2 FQNEAQ. For the CDR3, the DNA is TGTGCCAGCAGCCCTGGGGGGAGTCAGCCCCAGCATTTT. Its translation is CASSPGGSQPQHF.

The CDR3 nucleotides read TGTGCCAGCAGCTTAGATGGACACCTAAACACCGGGGAGCTGTTTTTT. It is translated as CASSLDGHLNTGELFF. This chain uses TRBV11-1 with TRBJ2-2; the D gene is possibly TRBD1 (5 bases). There are 16 residues in the CDR3. V dropped 1 base and J dropped 2 bases, with 11 bases sitting between them. The germline gives CDR1 SGHAT, CDR2 FQDESV (reference sequence).

This clone was detected a few times. The genes are TRBV7-8 and TRBJ1-1; D is possibly TRBD1 (5 bases). This CDR3 is 15 amino acids long. V gave up 5 bases and J gave up 1 base, with 14 bases separating them. Germline loops: CDR1 SGHVS, CDR2 FQNEAQ. CDR3 DNA: TGTGCCAGCAGCCGGGAAGCCAGGGCGAACACTGAAGCTTTCTTT. It specifies CASSREARANTEAFF.

The chain carries TRBV24-1 and TRBJ2-3; 13 positions match TRBD2. The CDR3 consists of 17 residues. Per germline, CDR1 KGHDR and CDR2 SFDVKD. V lost 3 bases, J lost 5 bases, and 7 bases stayed unmatched. The CDR3 sequence is CATSDLTSGGARDTQYF. Here the CDR3 DNA reads TGTGCCACCAGTGATCTCACTAGCGGGGGGGCCAGAGATACGCAGTATTTT.

The table lists this clone with a count of one. The chain combines TRBV6-2 or TRBV6-3 with TRBJ2-3; 14 bases map to TRBD2. Trimming took 0 bases from V and 6 from J; bases not matched to a gene: 8. The CDR3 extends over 18 amino acids. Germline assignment: CDR1 MNHEY and CDR2 SVGEGT. CDR3 amino acids: CASSYSWTSGGSRDTQYF. The DNA for the CDR3 is TGTGCCAGCAGTTACTCCTGGACTAGCGGGGGGTCCAGGGATACGCAGTATTTT.

The chain links TRBV19 to TRBJ2-2; 7 bases are shared with TRBD1. With V trimmed by 0 bases and J by 3 bases, 7 bases remained unmatched. Germline CDR1 is LNHDA and CDR2 is SQIVND (reference sequence). The CDR3 totals 17 residues. The CDR3 protein is CASSIDGTGAYTGELFF. CDR3 DNA sequence: TGTGCCAGTAGTATAGATGGAACAGGGGCTTACACCGGGGAGCTGTTTTTT.

This chain's CDR3 is CASSIDGGATEAFF. CDR3 nucleotides: TGTGCCAGTAGTATAGACGGGGGAGCCACTGAAGCTTTCTTT. This chain joins TRBV19 and TRBJ1-1; TRBD1 is a possible D gene (5 bases). Germline CDR1 and CDR2: LNHDA and SQIVND (reference sequence). The V end lost 0 bases, the J end lost 4 bases, and 9 bases lay between the germline ends. The CDR3 consists of 14 residues.

Only one count was recorded for this clone. This sequence joins TRBV18 and TRBJ1-1; possible D gene TRBD1, 5 bases. This CDR3 is 17 amino acids long. V lost 5 bases and J 4 bases, leaving 23 bases between the germline ends. Per the germline V gene, CDR1 is KGHSH and CDR2 is LQKENI. CDR3 sequence reads: CASSTLDGLTESTEAFF. The CDR3 nucleotides are TGTGCCAGCTCAACCTTAGACGGGTTGACAGAATCCACTGAAGCTTTCTTT.

The chain couples TRBV11-2 to TRBJ1-2, with D tentatively TRBD1 (5 bases). In germline, CDR1 is SGHAT, CDR2 FQNNGV. The V gene lost 5 bases and the J gene lost 3 bases, with 13 bases spanning the gap. This CDR3 region has 14 residues. The CDR3 nucleotides are TGTGCCAGCAGCCAAAGCAGGGCGTACTATGGCTACACCTTC. It translates to CASSQSRAYYGYTF.

The chain joins TRBV4-1 to TRBJ2-7; 8 nucleotides align to TRBD1. J was trimmed by 3 bases and V by 2 bases; bases with no gene match: 12. Germline values: CDR1 MGHRA, CDR2 YSYEKL. There are 17 residues in the CDR3. The chain's CDR3 is CASSQTYLSGQVYEQYF. The CDR3, as DNA: TGCGCCAGCAGCCAAACGTACCTTTCGGGACAGGTCTACGAGCAGTACTTC.

The chain has TRBV28 and TRBJ1-2; D may be TRBD1 (5 bases). The germline V and J ends were trimmed by 5 bases and 0 bases, with 13 bases remaining between them. Germline V CDR1 and CDR2: MDHEN, SYDVKM. The CDR3 has 15 amino acids. CDR3 residues: CASSQTRVSNYGYTF. The CDR3 DNA reads TGTGCCAGCAGTCAGACCAGGGTATCTAACTATGGCTACACCTTC.

The genes are TRBV5-5 and TRBJ2-7, with D tentatively TRBD1 (6 bases). The CDR3 has 18 residues. Trimming took 1 base from V and 4 from J, leaving 24 bases between them. Germline V gene data show CDR1 as SGHKS and CDR2 as YYEKEE (reference sequence). Here the CDR3 reads CASSLQYSFWDNSYEQYF. CDR3 nucleotides: TGTGCCAGCAGCTTGCAGTACTCTTTCTGGGACAATTCTTACGAGCAGTACTTC.

The chain recombines TRBV4-2 with TRBJ2-5; TRBD2 agrees at 13 bases. The CDR3 loop spans 15 amino acids. V lost 4 bases to trimming and J lost 3 bases; unmatched junction nucleotides: 2. Germline CDR1 is LGHNA and CDR2 is YNFKEQ. CDR3 nucleotides: TGTGCCAGCAGCCCTGGGACTAGCGGGGAAGAGACCCAGTACTTC. Residues: CASSPGTSGEETQYF.

The chain combines TRBV4-3 with TRBJ2-5; D possibly corresponds to TRBD2 (5 bases). Between the trimmed V and J ends, which lost 0 bases and 2 bases, there was a span of 22 bases. CDR1 and CDR2 (germline): LGHNA, YSLEER. The CDR3 loop spans 19 amino acids. The DNA of the CDR3 is TGCGCCAGCAGCCAAGACTCGGTCGGGGTGGGTGTGGTTCAAGAGACCCAGTACTTC. Its translation: CASSQDSVGVGVVQETQYF.

This clone was found a few times. J is TRBJ2-7 and V is TRBV5-1; 14 bases align to TRBD2. Germline V lookup: CDR1 SGHRS, CDR2 YFSETQ. This CDR3 is 14 amino acids long. V lost 4 bases, J lost 7 bases, and 4 bases stayed unmatched. CDR3: CASSRLAGGQEQYF. CDR3 DNA: TGCGCCAGCAGCCGACTAGCGGGGGGGCAAGAGCAGTACTTC.

This chain connects TRBV28 to TRBJ1-6, with 7 bases fitting TRBD1. V trimming: 6 bases; J trimming: 7 bases; junction bases outside the gene matches: 9. Per germline, CDR1 MDHEN and CDR2 SYDVKM. The CDR3 totals 15 residues. The CDR3 DNA reads TGTGCCAGCAGCACCTTCGGACAGGCGAATTCACCCCTCCACTTT. Translation: CASSTFGQANSPLHF.

The CDR3 sequence: CASSPSGYQPQHF. The DNA for the CDR3 is TGTGCCAGCAGCCCCAGCGGGTATCAGCCCCAGCATTTT. The V gene is TRBV12-3 or TRBV12-4, the J gene TRBJ1-5; D gene ambiguous. The CDR3 runs 13 residues. Trimming cost V 6 bases and J 5 bases, with 11 bases left between them.

V gene TRBV18 combines with J gene TRBJ1-4; tentatively, D is TRBD1 (6 bases). Deletions cut 4 bases from V and 8 bases from J, with 11 bases between. The CDR3 spans 13 residues. CDR1 and CDR2 from the germline V gene are KGHSH and LQKENI. CDR3 sequence reads: CASSLQGGEKLFF. In DNA form, the CDR3 reads TGTGCCAGCTCACTACAGGGCGGCGAAAAACTGTTTTTT.

This chain links TRBV5-4 with TRBJ1-1, with TRBD1 as a possible D gene (5 bases). CDR3 length equals 14 residues. Trimming took 0 bases from V and 10 from J, leaving 16 bases between them. CDR1 and CDR2 from the germline V gene are SGHNT and YYREEE (reference sequence). For the CDR3, the DNA is TGTGCCAGCAGCTTGGAAAGGGGAGGAAACCGAGCTTTCTTT. Encoded protein: CASSLERGGNRAFF.

This rearrangement joins TRBV19 to TRBJ2-1, with 16 bases aligning to TRBD2. V was pared by 7 bases and J by 4 bases, with 10 bases of the junction left unmatched. This CDR3 has 18 residues. Germline values: CDR1 LNHDA, CDR2 SQIVND (reference sequence). Here the CDR3 DNA reads TGTGCCAGTATGGGGTCCGGGACTAGCGGGGGGGCGTACAATGAGCAGTTCTTC. This gives the protein CASMGSGTSGGAYNEQFF.